The entry below describes one T cell receptor beta chain. Its specificity is not known. Germline loops: CDR1 SEHNR, CDR2 FQNEAQ (reference sequence). The J segment lost 4 bases and the V segment lost 4 bases, leaving 5 bases of the junction unmatched. This CDR3 comprises 15 residues. The sample comes from a study of regulatory T cells in long-lasting Graves disease. Findings of the study overall: More public clonotypes were shared by persistent patients (about 3,000) than by new patients (around 990).

Assembly of TCR beta libraries relied on iRepertoire HTBI primers together with Arm-PCR of CDR3 regions. MiXCR, applied by TCRdb to the multiplex PCR reads, yields one record per CDR3 protein. This table holds under 800,000 distinct CDR3 sequences, around 15% found once. Stated time point: newly diagnosed GD, antithyroid drugs for less than 3 months. Construction of the TCR library relied on RNA isolated from PBMCs. These data were also filed under a second study, of T cells in Graves' hyperthyroidism and ophthalmopathy. Per that paper: Ophthalmopathy was identified by the model a median roughly six months ahead of onset.

The TCR comes from a woman under 40 with Graves disease. The sample consisted of peripheral blood mononuclear cells (PBMCs), taken at new diagnosis, from a patient treated with antithyroid drugs. The chain has TRBV7-9 and TRBJ2-2; 8 bases are a match to TRBD2. The CDR3 loop reads CASSSGTRLTGELFF. Here the CDR3 DNA reads TGTGCCAGCAGCTCCGGGACTAGACTCACCGGGGAGCTGTTTTTT.